This T cell receptor beta chain was captured in a study of Ad26.COV2.S vaccination and SARS-CoV-2 variants. The assay was immunoSEQ multiplex PCR, and TCRdb's table has in-frame clones only and misses some. The sample lists more than 150,000 clones, 70% to 90% occurring once. This clone was found once. Germline assignment: CDR1 MDHEN and CDR2 SYDVKM. The CDR3 is 13 residues long. The J segment lost 6 bases and the V segment lost 6 bases, leaving 8 bases of the junction unmatched. Sequenced here: peripheral blood, sampled after recovery from COVID-19. This receptor was taken from a human donor who had recovered from COVID-19. The V and J genes are TRBV28 and TRBJ2-7; 7 positions match TRBD1. CDR3 sequence (DNA): TGTGCCAGCAGGAAGACAGGGTCTGGCGAGCAGTACTTC. This codes for CASRKTGSGEQYF.